One sample yielded the 18 T cell receptor beta chains listed below, sequenced in a study of T-cell memory formation after mild COVID-19. TCRdb fed the 5' RACE reads into MiXCR, producing one record per CDR3 protein. The data hold fewer than 500,000 distinct CDR3 sequences, with about 23% observed a single time. Source material: PBMCs or a T cell subset sorted from them (not recorded which). The receptors originated from an adult woman who had mild COVID-19 (a few samples of this study predate the infection). Cell type and time point are not known.

Only a few counts were recorded for this clonotype. The rearrangement links TRBV18 to TRBJ2-2; D unclear. CDR1 and CDR2 (germline): KGHSH, LQKENI. V lost 3 bases and J lost 5, with 10 bases in between. The CDR3 sequence is 14 residues long. The CDR3 nucleotides read TGTGCCAGCTCACCCGACCGGAAAACCGGGGAGCTGTTTTTT. This sequence encodes CASSPDRKTGELFF.

This chain's CDR3 is CAISEGQGATGELFF. CDR3 nucleotides: TGTGCCATCAGTGAGGGACAGGGTGCCACCGGGGAGCTGTTTTTT. The rearrangement uses TRBV10-3 and TRBJ2-2, with TRBD1 matching over 8 bases. J gave up 4 bases and V 2 bases, and 3 bases lay outside the gene matches. The CDR3 length is 15 residues. The V gene's germline CDR1 is ENHRY and CDR2 SYGVKD.

This clonotype appeared a few times. The V gene is TRBV29-1, the J gene TRBJ2-7, with D possibly matching TRBD1 (5 bases). Germline CDR1 and CDR2: SQVTM and ANQGSEA. CDR3 length: 12 residues. The V end lost 8 bases, the J end lost 2 bases, and 13 bases lay between the germline ends. CDR3 nucleotide sequence: TGCAGCATAATTACAGGCACCTACGAGCAGTACTTC. This translates into CSIITGTYEQYF.

The chain is built from TRBV5-4 and TRBJ1-1; the match to TRBD1 covers 10 bases. After removal of 4 bases from V and 7 bases from J, the junction contained 10 bases not matched to a gene. This CDR3 comprises 15 residues. Looked up from germline, CDR1 is SGHNT and CDR2 is YYREEE (reference sequence). CDR3 coding DNA: TGTGCCAGCAGCACGCCGACAGGGGGCGCAGGTGAAGCTTTCTTT. Protein: CASSTPTGGAGEAFF. Looking up the rest from reference TRBV5-4 and TRBJ1-1 gives the full variable domain: ETGVTQSPTHLIKTRGQQVTLRCSSQSGHNTVSWYQQALGQGPQFIFQYYREEENGRGNFPPRFSGLQFPNYSSELNVNALELDDSALYLCASSTPTGGAGEAFFGQGTRLTVV.

The V call is TRBV15, the J call TRBJ2-7; 8 bases agree with TRBD2. Germline V gene data show CDR1 as LNHNV and CDR2 as YYDKDF (reference sequence). After removal of 5 bases from V and 0 bases from J, the junction contained 3 bases not matched to a gene. The CDR3 length is 14 residues. The CDR3 region is CATSGSGSSYEQYF. In DNA, the CDR3 is TGTGCCACCAGCGGGAGCGGGAGCTCCTACGAGCAGTACTTC.

Only a few counts were recorded for this clonotype. This chain joins TRBV7-9 and TRBJ2-1; the match to TRBD2 covers 13 bases. The germline V gene encodes CDR1 SEHNR and CDR2 FQNEAQ (reference sequence). The V and J ends lost 4 bases and 6 bases, in that order; junction bases with no gene match: 6. The CDR3 spans 16 residues. The DNA for the CDR3 is TGTGCCAGCAGCTCACCACTAGCGGGAGGGCTCAATGAGCAGTTCTTC. Translated, it gives CASSSPLAGGLNEQFF.

The V and J genes are TRBV4-2 and TRBJ2-4, with TRBD2 identical over 10 bases. Germline CDR1 and CDR2: LGHNA and YNFKEQ. The CDR3 loop spans 14 amino acids. The V gene end was trimmed by 1 base and the J gene end by 15 bases; junction bases not matched to a gene: 9. The CDR3 DNA is TGTGCCAGCAGCCAAGGTCGGCTAGCGGGGGACTTGTACTTC. It yields the protein CASSQGRLAGDLYF.

J is TRBJ2-2 and V is TRBV14, with D hard to call. The V end lost 1 base, the J end lost 9 bases, and 9 bases lay between the germline ends. CDR1 and CDR2 from the germline V gene are SGHDN and FVKESK. This CDR3 has 13 amino acids. In DNA, the CDR3 is TGTGCCAGCAGCCAAGTGGGGAATTGGGAGCTGTTTTTT. Protein sequence: CASSQVGNWELFF.

The chain combines TRBV29-1 with TRBJ2-7; D is unclear. Trimming removed 4 bases at V and 3 bases at J, with 10 bases between. The CDR3 covers 12 residues. Germline CDR1 reads SQVTM; CDR2 reads ANQGSEA. This chain's CDR3 is CSVVFESYEQYF. In DNA form, the CDR3 reads TGCAGCGTTGTGTTTGAGAGCTACGAGCAGTACTTC.

This clonotype was seen at least ten times. This chain uses TRBV25-1 with TRBJ2-7; D unclear. This CDR3 is built from 12 residues. Germline V gene lookup returns CDR1 MGHDK and CDR2 SYGVNS. The V end lost 7 bases, the J end lost 1 base, and 8 bases lay between the germline ends. The CDR3 bases are TGTGCCAGCAAAACAGAATCCTACGAGCAGTACTTC. It yields the protein CASKTESYEQYF.

This clonotype came up a few times. V gene TRBV7-9 combines with J gene TRBJ2-1; 9 bases align to TRBD2. The CDR3 sequence is 16 residues long. CDR1 and CDR2 (germline): SEHNR, FQNEAQ (reference sequence). After removal of 5 bases from V and 4 bases from J, the junction contained 9 bases not matched to a gene. The CDR3 protein is CASSRVREGGYNEQFF. CDR3 in DNA: TGTGCCAGCAGCCGGGTGCGGGAGGGAGGATACAATGAGCAGTTCTTC.

In its sample, this clonotype was seen many times. The V call is TRBV19, the J call TRBJ2-4; D may match TRBD1 or TRBD2 (5 bases each). Between the trimmed V and J ends, which lost 8 bases and 0 bases, there was a span of 14 bases. Germline V CDR1 and CDR2: LNHDA, SQIVND (reference sequence). The CDR3 runs 15 residues. The CDR3 nucleotides read TGTGCCAGTTCAATTTCCGGGACAGCCAAAAACATTCAGTACTTC. It codes for CASSISGTAKNIQYF.

In this sample, this clonotype turned up a few times. This chain connects TRBV11-2 to TRBJ1-2, with a weak D call TRBD1 (5 bases). Deletions cut 1 base from V and 4 bases from J, with 10 bases between. The germline V gene has CDR1 SGHAT and CDR2 FQNNGV. There are 14 residues in the CDR3. The CDR3 coding sequence is TGTGCCAGCAGCTTAGGAACAGGCCTCTATGGCTACACCTTC. Protein product: CASSLGTGLYGYTF.

This clonotype occurred a few times. This chain links TRBV12-3 or TRBV12-4 with TRBJ2-5; 8 bases line up with TRBD1. The CDR3 length is 16 residues. V lost 3 bases to trimming and J lost 4 bases; unmatched junction nucleotides: 10. CDR3 residues: CASSFSPTGGRETQYF. The CDR3 DNA reads as TGTGCCAGCAGTTTTTCCCCCACAGGGGGTAGAGAGACCCAGTACTTC.

This chain connects TRBV10-3 to TRBJ2-2; no clear D gene. The CDR3 covers 14 residues. The ends were cut back, 11 bases at V and 2 bases at J, with 15 bases in the middle. CDR1 and CDR2 (germline): ENHRY, SYGVKD. The CDR3 DNA reads TGTGCCGCCCGAGCTGGACCTAACACCGGGGAGCTGTTTTTT. It specifies CAARAGPNTGELFF.

This clonotype has more than one count but fewer than ten. CDR3 nucleotides: TGTGCCAGCAGCGCTAAAGGGCTCTACAATGAGCAGTTCTTC. Its translation: CASSAKGLYNEQFF. V is TRBV5-4 and J is TRBJ2-1; D ambiguous. Germline lookup yields CDR1 SGHNT and CDR2 YYREEE (reference sequence). Deletions cut 4 bases from V and 3 bases from J, with 11 bases between. The CDR3 consists of 14 residues.

The chain joins TRBV7-7 to TRBJ2-1; the D is unclear. The V end lost 0 bases, the J end lost 9 bases, and 9 bases lay between the germline ends. Looked up from germline, CDR1 is SSHAT and CDR2 is FNYEAQ (reference sequence). The length of the CDR3 is 13 residues. The CDR3 here is CASSLAERAEQFF. The CDR3 DNA reads TGTGCCAGCAGCTTAGCGGAACGGGCTGAGCAGTTCTTC.

This clonotype occurred many times. The chain combines TRBV4-2 with TRBJ2-7, with D perhaps TRBD1 or TRBD2 (6 bases each). The ends were cut back, 1 base at V and 3 bases at J, with 10 bases in the middle. The CDR3 has 14 residues. Germline CDR1 reads LGHNA; CDR2 reads YNFKEQ. As DNA, the CDR3 is TGTGCCAGCAGCCAAGCCGGGGGCGGCTACGAGCAGTACTTC. Its translation: CASSQAGGGYEQYF.